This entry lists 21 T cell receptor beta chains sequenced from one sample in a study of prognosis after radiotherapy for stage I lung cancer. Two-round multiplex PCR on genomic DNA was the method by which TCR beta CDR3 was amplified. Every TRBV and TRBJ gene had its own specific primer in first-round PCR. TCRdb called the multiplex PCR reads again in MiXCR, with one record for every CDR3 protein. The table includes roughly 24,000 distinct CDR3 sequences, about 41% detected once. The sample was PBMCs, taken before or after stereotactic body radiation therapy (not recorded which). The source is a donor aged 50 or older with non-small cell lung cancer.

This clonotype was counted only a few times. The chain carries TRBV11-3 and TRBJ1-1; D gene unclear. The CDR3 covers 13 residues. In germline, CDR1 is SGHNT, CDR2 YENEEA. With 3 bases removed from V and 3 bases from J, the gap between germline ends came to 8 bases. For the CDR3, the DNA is TGTGCCAGCAGCTTCCGGTGGGACACTGAAGCTTTCTTT. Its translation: CASSFRWDTEAFF.

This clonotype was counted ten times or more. The DNA of the CDR3 is TGTGCCTGGAGTTGGGGGGGGGCTGCAGAGACCCAGTACTTC. Translation gives CAWSWGGAAETQYF. The rearrangement links TRBV30 to TRBJ2-5, with D possibly matching TRBD2 (7 bases). This CDR3 has 14 amino acids. Germline V gene sequence: CDR1 GTSNPN, CDR2 SVGIG (reference sequence). Trimming removed 2 bases at V and 4 bases at J, with 14 bases between. Using reference TRBV30 and TRBJ2-5 for the parts outside the CDR3, the full variable domain is SQTIHQWPATLVQPVGSPLSLECTVEGTSNPNLYWYRQAAGRGLQLLFYSVGIGQISSEVPQNLSASRPQDRQFILSSKKLLLSDSGFYLCAWSWGGAAETQYFGPGTRLLVL.

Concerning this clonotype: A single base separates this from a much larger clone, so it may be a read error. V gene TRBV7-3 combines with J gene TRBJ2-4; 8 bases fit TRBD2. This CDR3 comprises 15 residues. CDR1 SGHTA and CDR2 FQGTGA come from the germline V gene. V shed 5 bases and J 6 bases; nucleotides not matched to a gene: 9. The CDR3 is CASSHPPREGNIQYF. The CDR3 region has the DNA TGTGCCAGCAGCCACCCCCCACGGGAGGGAAACATTCAGTACTTC.

CDR3 residues: CASSVVPGQGGGYTF. The CDR3 DNA is TGTGCCAGCAGTGTGGTACCGGGACAGGGGGGTGGCTACACCTTC. This chain uses TRBV2 with TRBJ1-2, with 11 bases aligning to TRBD1. Germline assignment: CDR1 SNHLY and CDR2 FYNNEI. After removal of 4 bases from V and 7 bases from J, the junction contained 8 bases not matched to a gene. The CDR3 loop spans 15 amino acids.

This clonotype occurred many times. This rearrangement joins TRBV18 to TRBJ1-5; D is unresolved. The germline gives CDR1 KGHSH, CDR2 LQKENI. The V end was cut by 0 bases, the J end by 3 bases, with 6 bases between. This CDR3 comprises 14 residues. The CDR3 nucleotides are TGTGCCAGCTCACCACCGGGGAACAATCAGCCCCAGCATTTT. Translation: CASSPPGNNQPQHF.

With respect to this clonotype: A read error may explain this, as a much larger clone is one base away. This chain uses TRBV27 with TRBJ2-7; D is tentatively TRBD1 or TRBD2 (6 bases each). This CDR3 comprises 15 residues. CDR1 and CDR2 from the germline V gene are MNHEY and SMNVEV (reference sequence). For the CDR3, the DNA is TGTGCCAGCCCCGAGGAGGGGGACTTCCCCTACGATCAGTACTTC. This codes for CASPEEGDFPYDQYF.

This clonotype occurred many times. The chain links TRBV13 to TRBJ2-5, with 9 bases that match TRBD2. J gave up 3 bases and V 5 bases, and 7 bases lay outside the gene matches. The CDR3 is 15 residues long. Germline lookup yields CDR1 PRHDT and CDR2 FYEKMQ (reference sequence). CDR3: CASSPRGGSEETQYF. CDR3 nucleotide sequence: TGTGCCAGCAGCCCGCGGGGGGGGTCGGAAGAGACCCAGTACTTC. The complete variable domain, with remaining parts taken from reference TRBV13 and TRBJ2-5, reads AAGVIQSPRHLIKEKRETATLKCYPIPRHDTVYWYQQGPGQDPQFLISFYEKMQSDKGSIPDRFSAQQFSDYHSELNMSSLELGDSALYFCASSPRGGSEETQYFGPGTRLLVL.

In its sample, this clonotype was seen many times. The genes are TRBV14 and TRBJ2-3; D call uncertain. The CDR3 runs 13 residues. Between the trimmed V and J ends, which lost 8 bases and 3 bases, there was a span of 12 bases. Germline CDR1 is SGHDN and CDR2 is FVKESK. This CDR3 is CASSLLVTDTQYF. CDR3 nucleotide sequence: TGTGCCAGCTCCCTCCTAGTGACAGATACGCAGTATTTT. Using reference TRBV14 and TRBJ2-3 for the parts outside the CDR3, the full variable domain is EAGVTQFPSHSVIEKGQTVTLRCDPISGHDNLYWYRRVMGKEIKFLLHFVKESKQDESGMPNNRFLAERTGGTYSTLKVQPAELEDSGVYFCASSLLVTDTQYFGPGTRLTVL.

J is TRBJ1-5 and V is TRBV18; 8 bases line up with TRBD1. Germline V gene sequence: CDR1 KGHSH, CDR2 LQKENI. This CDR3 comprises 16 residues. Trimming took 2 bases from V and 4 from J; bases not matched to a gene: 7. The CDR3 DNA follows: TGTGCCAGCTCACCATTCTCGACAGGGGATAATCAGCCCCAGCATTTT. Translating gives CASSPFSTGDNQPQHF.

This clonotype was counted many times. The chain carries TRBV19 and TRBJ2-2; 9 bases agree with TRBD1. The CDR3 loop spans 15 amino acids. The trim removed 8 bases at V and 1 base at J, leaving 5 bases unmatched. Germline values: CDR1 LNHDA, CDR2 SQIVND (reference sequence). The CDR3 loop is CASGTGWGNTGELFF. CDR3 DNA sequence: TGTGCCAGTGGGACAGGGTGGGGGAACACCGGGGAGCTGTTTTTT.

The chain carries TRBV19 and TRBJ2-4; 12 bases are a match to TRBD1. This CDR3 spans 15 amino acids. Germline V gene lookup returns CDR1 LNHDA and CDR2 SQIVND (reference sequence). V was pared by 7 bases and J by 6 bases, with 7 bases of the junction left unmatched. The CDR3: CASTRRDRGPNIQYF. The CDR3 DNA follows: TGTGCCAGTACCCGAAGGGACAGGGGGCCAAACATTCAGTACTTC.

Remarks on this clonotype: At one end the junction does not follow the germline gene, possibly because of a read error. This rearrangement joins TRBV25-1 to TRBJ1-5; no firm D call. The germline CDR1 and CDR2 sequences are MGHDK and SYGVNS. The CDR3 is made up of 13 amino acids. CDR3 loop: CSSIDGLHQPQHF. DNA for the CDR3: TGTTCCAGCATTGACGGATTGCATCAGCCCCAGCATTTT. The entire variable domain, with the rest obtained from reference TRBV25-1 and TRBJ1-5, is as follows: EADIYQTPRYLVIGTGKKITLECSQTMGHDKMYWYQQDPGMELHLIHYSYGVNSTEKGDLSSESTVSRIRTEHFPLTLESARPSHTSQYLCSSIDGLHQPQHFGDGTRLSIL.

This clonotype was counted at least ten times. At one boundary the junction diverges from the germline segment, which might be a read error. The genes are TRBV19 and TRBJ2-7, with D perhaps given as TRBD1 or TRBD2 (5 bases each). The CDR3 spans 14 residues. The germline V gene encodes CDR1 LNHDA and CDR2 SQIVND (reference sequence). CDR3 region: CASRDVGAAYKQYF. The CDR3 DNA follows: TGTGCCAGCCGGGACGTAGGGGCGGCCTACAAGCAGTACTTC.

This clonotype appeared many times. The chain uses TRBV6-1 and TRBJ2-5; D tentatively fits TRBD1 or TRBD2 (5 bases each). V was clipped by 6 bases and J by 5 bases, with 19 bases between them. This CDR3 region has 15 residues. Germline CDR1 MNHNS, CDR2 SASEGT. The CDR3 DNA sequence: TGTGCCAGCAGACAACTAGAGGGGACCTCGGAGACCCAGTACTTC. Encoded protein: CASRQLEGTSETQYF.

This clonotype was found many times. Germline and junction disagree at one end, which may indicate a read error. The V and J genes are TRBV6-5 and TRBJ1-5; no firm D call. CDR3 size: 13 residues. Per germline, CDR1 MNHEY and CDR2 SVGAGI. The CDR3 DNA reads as TGTGCCAGCAGCTACTCCCCCAATCAGCCCCAGCATTTT. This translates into CASSYSPNQPQHF.

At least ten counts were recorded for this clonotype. The CDR3 coding sequence is TGTGCCAGCAGTAGAGGACTAGCGGGAGGGTACTACAATGAGCAGTTCTTC. It is translated as CASSRGLAGGYYNEQFF. The chain carries TRBV27 and TRBJ2-1; 15 bases fit TRBD2. CDR3 length: 17 residues. Germline CDR1 reads MNHEY; CDR2 reads SMNVEV (reference sequence). With 5 bases clipped from V and 3 bases from J, the junction kept 5 bases outside the gene matches.

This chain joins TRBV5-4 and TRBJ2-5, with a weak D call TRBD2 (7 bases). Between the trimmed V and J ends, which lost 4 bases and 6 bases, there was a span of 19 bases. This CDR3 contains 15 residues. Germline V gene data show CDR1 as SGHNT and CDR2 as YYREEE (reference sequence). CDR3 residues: CASSAQWAGGQTQYF. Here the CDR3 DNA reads TGTGCCAGCAGCGCTCAGTGGGCCGGGGGGCAGACCCAGTACTTC.

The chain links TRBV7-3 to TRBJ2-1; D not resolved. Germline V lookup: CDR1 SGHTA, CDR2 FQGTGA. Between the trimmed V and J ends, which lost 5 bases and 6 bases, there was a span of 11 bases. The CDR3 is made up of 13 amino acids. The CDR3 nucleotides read TGTGCCAGCAGCGAGGTAGCAGGCAATGAGCAGTTCTTC. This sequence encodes CASSEVAGNEQFF.

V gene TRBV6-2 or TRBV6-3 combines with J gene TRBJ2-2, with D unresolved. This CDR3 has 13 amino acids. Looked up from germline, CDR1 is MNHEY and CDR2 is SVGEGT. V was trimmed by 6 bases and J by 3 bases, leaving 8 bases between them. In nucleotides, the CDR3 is TGTGCCAGCAGGACAAGCGACACCGGGGAGCTGTTTTTT. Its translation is CASRTSDTGELFF.

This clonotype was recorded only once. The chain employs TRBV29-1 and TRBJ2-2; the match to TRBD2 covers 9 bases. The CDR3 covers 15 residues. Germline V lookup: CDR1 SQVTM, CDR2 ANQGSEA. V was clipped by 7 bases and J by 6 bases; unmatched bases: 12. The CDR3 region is CSAQFSGGSSGELFF. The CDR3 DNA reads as TGCAGCGCTCAATTTAGCGGGGGTTCCTCCGGGGAGCTGTTTTTT.

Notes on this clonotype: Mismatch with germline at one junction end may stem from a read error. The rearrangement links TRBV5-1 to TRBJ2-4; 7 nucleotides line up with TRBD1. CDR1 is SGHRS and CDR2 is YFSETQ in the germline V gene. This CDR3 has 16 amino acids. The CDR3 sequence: CVSSAGRTGAKNIQYF. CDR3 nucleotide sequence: TGCGTCAGCAGCGCTGGACGGACAGGAGCCAAAAACATTCAGTACTTC.